The clone carrying this T cell receptor (beta chain) was seen repeatedly, ten times or more. Its antigen is undetermined. Trimming removed 6 bases from V and 1 base from J, with 15 bases in between. This CDR3 spans 16 amino acids. This entry comes from a study of T cells in Graves' hyperthyroidism and ophthalmopathy. It was RNA transcripts that yielded the amplified TCR beta CDR3 regions. HTBI primers drove first-round RT-PCR of the TCR CDR3. TCRdb re-analysed the multiplex PCR reads in MiXCR, keeping a single row per CDR3 protein. This table has 650,000 to 700,000 distinct CDR3 sequences, 15% to 20% appearing once. Findings of the study overall: Blood also contained most expanded thyroid clonotypes above 0.001.

This sequence originates from a middle-aged man with Graves' hyperthyroidism. The chain uses TRBV12-3 or TRBV12-4 and TRBJ2-2, with D perhaps given as TRBD1 or TRBD2 (7 bases each). Sample: blood. CDR3 sequence (DNA): TGTGCCAGCAGCCCCAGGGGGGGATGGAACACCGGGGAGCTGTTTTTT. Protein: CASSPRGGWNTGELFF.